Described below is a single T cell receptor beta chain sequence and its context. Within the sample, other DNA sequences also encode this same CDR3. As processed by the authors: The assay estimated nucleated cells by amplifying reference gene primers. Libraries were prepared by immunoSEQ multiplex PCR; TCRdb keeps only in-frame clonotypes and omits some of them. The V and J calls and clone size come from that table; D and trimming were worked out from the DNA. The sample includes about 210,000 clones, approximately 82% of them seen just once. The data are from a study of blood T cell repertoires in COVID-19. Study background: Spain, Italy and the United States supplied samples that represented acute and convalescent COVID-19. T cells, B-cell-depleted T cells, or PBMCs provided the cDNA or gDNA that served as material.

This clonotype was sampled from a woman between 35 and 50 years old with acute or convalescent COVID-19. Sequencing was done on a sample of peripheral blood.

DNA for the CDR3: TGTGCCAGCAGCCCAGGGACAGCCGGAAACACCATATATTTT. It specifies CASSPGTAGNTIYF. V is TRBV7-2 and J is TRBJ1-3; 7 bases line up with TRBD1. V shed 5 bases, J shed 4 bases, and the junction held 5 bases outside the gene matches. CDR3 length equals 14 residues. CDR1 and CDR2 (germline): SGHTA, FQGNSA.